This T cell receptor (beta chain) originates from a study of T cells after yellow fever vaccination. Overall study: Fractions of low cell number were prepared using SMART-Seq v4 Ultra Low Input.

The junction had 13 bases not matched to a gene; V was cut back by 5 bases and J by 5 bases. In germline, CDR1 is MNHEY, CDR2 SVGAGI. There are 16 residues in the CDR3. This clonotype was seen more than once but under ten times. TCR cDNA, made by 5'RACE template switching, carried an added universal primer site and UMIs. TCRdb independently ran MiXCR on the 5' RACE reads; one entry per CDR3 protein. The sample includes under 400,000 distinct CDR3 sequences, 11% of them seen just once. The chain couples TRBV6-5 to TRBJ2-7, with TRBD1 identical over 9 bases. Material: PBMCs, obtained on the day of the first yellow fever vaccination. The sequence came from a man aged 18-30 years who received the YFV17D yellow fever vaccine. The chain's CDR3 is CASSLQRTGVLHEQYF. The CDR3 nucleotides read TGTGCCAGCAGTCTACAACGGACAGGGGTTCTCCACGAGCAGTACTTC.